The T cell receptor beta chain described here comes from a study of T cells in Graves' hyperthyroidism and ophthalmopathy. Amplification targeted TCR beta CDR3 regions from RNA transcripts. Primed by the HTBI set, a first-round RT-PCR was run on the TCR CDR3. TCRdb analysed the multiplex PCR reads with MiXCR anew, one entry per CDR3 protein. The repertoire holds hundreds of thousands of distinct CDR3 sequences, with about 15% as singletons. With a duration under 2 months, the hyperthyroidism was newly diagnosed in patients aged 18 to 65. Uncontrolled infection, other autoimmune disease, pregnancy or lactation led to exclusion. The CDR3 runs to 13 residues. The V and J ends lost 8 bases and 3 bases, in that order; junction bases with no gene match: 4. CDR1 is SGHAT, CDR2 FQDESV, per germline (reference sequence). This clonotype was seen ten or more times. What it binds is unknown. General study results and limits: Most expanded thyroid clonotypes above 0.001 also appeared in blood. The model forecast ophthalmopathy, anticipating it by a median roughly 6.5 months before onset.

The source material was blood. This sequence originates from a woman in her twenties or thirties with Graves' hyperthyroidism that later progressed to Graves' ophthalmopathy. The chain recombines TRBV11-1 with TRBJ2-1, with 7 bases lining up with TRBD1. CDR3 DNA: TGTGCCAGCCGGGACAGTCACTACAATGAGCAGTTCTTC. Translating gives CASRDSHYNEQFF.